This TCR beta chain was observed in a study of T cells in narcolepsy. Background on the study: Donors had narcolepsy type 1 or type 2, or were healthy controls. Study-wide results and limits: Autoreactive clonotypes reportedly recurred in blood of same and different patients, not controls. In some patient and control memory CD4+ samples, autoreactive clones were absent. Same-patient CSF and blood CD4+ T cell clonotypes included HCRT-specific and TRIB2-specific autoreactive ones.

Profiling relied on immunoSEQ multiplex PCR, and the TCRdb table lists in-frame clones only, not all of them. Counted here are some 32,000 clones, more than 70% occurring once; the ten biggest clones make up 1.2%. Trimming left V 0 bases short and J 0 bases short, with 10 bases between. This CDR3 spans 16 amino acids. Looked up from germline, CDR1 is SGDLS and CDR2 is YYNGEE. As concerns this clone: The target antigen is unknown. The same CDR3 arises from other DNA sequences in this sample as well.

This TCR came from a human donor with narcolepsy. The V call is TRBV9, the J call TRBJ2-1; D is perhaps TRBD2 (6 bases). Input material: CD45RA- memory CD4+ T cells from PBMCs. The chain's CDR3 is CASSVVRESSYNEQFF. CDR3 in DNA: TGTGCCAGCAGCGTAGTACGGGAGTCCTCCTACAATGAGCAGTTCTTC.